Shown below are 16 T cell receptor beta chains from a single sample sequenced in a study of blood T cell repertoires in COVID-19. The protocol was immunoSEQ multiplex PCR, while the TCRdb copy is restricted to in-frame clones and leaves out a portion. The repertoire consists of a few hundred thousand clones, with 70% to 80% occurring once and the leading ten covering 3% to 3.5%. The sequencing sample was made of peripheral blood. These receptors all stem from a woman aged 80 or over with acute or convalescent COVID-19.

This clone occurred a few times. The chain joins TRBV19 to TRBJ2-1, with 12 bases identical to TRBD2. Trimming took 4 bases from V and 6 from J; bases not matched to a gene: 13. Germline CDR1 is LNHDA and CDR2 is SQIVND (reference sequence). This CDR3 is 18 amino acids long. The CDR3, as DNA: TGTGCCAGTAGTAAAGGACTAGCGGGACCAACCGCACCCAATGAGCAGTTCTTC. It codes for CASSKGLAGPTAPNEQFF.

This clone was observed once. The CDR3: CAWSVGQGGAEQYF. In nucleotides, the CDR3 is TGTGCCTGGAGTGTAGGTCAGGGCGGAGCCGAGCAGTACTTC. J is TRBJ2-7 and V is TRBV30, with D possibly matching TRBD1 (5 bases). The CDR3 covers 14 residues. Trimming took off 0 bases at V and 6 bases at J, with 15 bases between the two ends. Germline-derived CDR1 and CDR2 are GTSNPN and SVGIG (reference sequence).

The chain employs TRBV6-2 or TRBV6-3 and TRBJ1-2; D might be TRBD1 (5 bases). The V end was cut by 1 base, the J end by 2 bases, with 23 bases between. The CDR3 spans 19 residues. Germline lookup yields CDR1 MNHEY and CDR2 SVGEGT. The CDR3 region is CASSYWISGLSKQNYGYTF. The DNA for the CDR3 is TGTGCCAGCAGTTACTGGATCTCGGGACTATCAAAACAGAACTATGGCTACACCTTC.

This CDR3 is CASSLIAGSTGELFF. DNA of the CDR3: TGTGCCAGCAGCTTAATAGCGGGAAGCACCGGGGAGCTGTTTTTT. This chain uses TRBV5-4 with TRBJ2-2; 8 bases match TRBD2. The J segment lost 4 bases and the V segment lost 2 bases, leaving 4 bases of the junction unmatched. The germline V gene encodes CDR1 SGHNT and CDR2 YYREEE (reference sequence). This CDR3 region has 15 residues.

The rearrangement joins TRBV18 to TRBJ2-1, with 9 bases matching TRBD1. This CDR3 region has 15 residues. The V gene end was trimmed by 2 bases and the J gene end by 10 bases; junction bases not matched to a gene: 9. Per germline, CDR1 KGHSH and CDR2 LQKENI. CDR3 region: CASSPGGTGRREQFF. Here the CDR3 DNA reads TGTGCCAGCTCACCAGGCGGGACAGGGCGGCGGGAGCAGTTCTTC.

This chain connects TRBV7-2 to TRBJ1-5; perhaps TRBD1 as D (6 bases). Germline V gene sequence: CDR1 SGHTA, CDR2 FQGNSA. There are 16 residues in the CDR3. V lost 1 base to trimming and J lost 0 bases, with 10 bases between them. CDR3 protein: CASSLGTAYSNQPQHF. In nucleotides, the CDR3 is TGTGCCAGCAGCTTAGGGACAGCTTATAGCAATCAGCCCCAGCATTTT.

The V gene is TRBV25-1, the J gene TRBJ1-2, with no clear D. Germline CDR1 MGHDK, CDR2 SYGVNS. CDR3 length: 13 residues. The V end lost 4 bases, the J end lost 13 bases, and 19 bases lay between the germline ends. The DNA for the CDR3 is TGTGCCAGCAGTGCCGACTCGACTGGGCGGGTCACCTTC. Translated, it gives CASSADSTGRVTF.

This clone has only one observation. The rearrangement joins TRBV6-1 to TRBJ1-3; D perhaps matches TRBD1 (5 bases). CDR1 is MNHNS and CDR2 is SASEGT in the germline V gene. Trimming stripped 2 bases from V and 3 bases from J, with 14 bases between. This CDR3 has 16 amino acids. The CDR3 DNA sequence: TGTGCCAGCAGTGAATCTCAGGGTCTAGGTGGAAACACCATATATTTT. It specifies CASSESQGLGGNTIYF.

The genes are TRBV11-3 and TRBJ1-1; tentative D call: TRBD1 (5 bases). Germline V gene sequence: CDR1 SGHNT, CDR2 YENEEA. The CDR3 spans 13 residues. Trimming took off 3 bases at V and 3 bases at J, with 8 bases between the two ends. CDR3 amino acids: CASSLGRDTEAFF. CDR3 sequence (DNA): TGTGCCAGCAGCTTGGGCAGGGACACTGAAGCTTTCTTT.

A word on this clone: One junction end does not reproduce the germline sequence, and a read error may be involved. Other DNA sequences in the sample encode the same CDR3. This chain connects TRBV12-3 or TRBV12-4 to TRBJ1-1, with D unresolved. CDR3 length: 12 amino acids. The CDR3: CASSLGVTEAFF. CDR3 nucleotides: TGTGCCAGCAGCTTAGGAGTGACTGAAGCTTTCTTT.

This clone was observed many times. DNA for the CDR3: TGTGCCAGCAGCTTAGCGGGGACAGACTCCTACGAGCAGTACTTC. Translating gives CASSLAGTDSYEQYF. V usage is TRBV7-2 and J usage is TRBJ2-7; 7 nucleotides match TRBD1. Germline V CDR1 and CDR2: SGHTA, FQGNSA. The CDR3 contains 15 residues. J lost 0 bases, V lost 0 bases, and 2 bases had no gene match.

This clone was counted a single time. The rearrangement joins TRBV29-1 to TRBJ1-1; D may be TRBD1 (6 bases). The germline gives CDR1 SQVTM, CDR2 ANQGSEA. V was pared by 4 bases and J by 1 base, with 13 bases between. This CDR3 comprises 14 residues. The CDR3 here is CSVVRGMPNTEAFF. The CDR3 DNA follows: TGCAGCGTTGTTAGGGGGATGCCGAACACTGAAGCTTTCTTT.

This clone has just one count. The CDR3: CASRLLSSETQYF. The CDR3 DNA reads as TGTGCCAGCAGGTTGCTTTCGTCAGAGACCCAGTACTTC. The rearrangement joins TRBV5-6 to TRBJ2-5, with no clear D. V lost 5 bases and J 4 bases, leaving 12 bases between the germline ends. The CDR3 spans 13 residues. The V gene's germline CDR1 is SGHDT and CDR2 YYEEEE.

In this sample, this clone turned up a few times. The genes are TRBV14 and TRBJ2-3; perhaps TRBD1 as D (6 bases). The V end was cut by 0 bases, the J end by 13 bases, with 11 bases between. The CDR3 is 12 amino acids. Germline values: CDR1 SGHDN, CDR2 FVKESK. CDR3 region: CASSQELGAEYF. The DNA of the CDR3 is TGTGCCAGCAGCCAAGAATTGGGGGCCGAGTATTTT.

This clone was seen just once. CDR3 coding DNA: TGTGCCAGCAGCAAAGGTGTCGCGTCGAACACCGGGGAGCTGTTTTTT. This encodes CASSKGVASNTGELFF. The chain employs TRBV21-1 and TRBJ2-2; TRBD2 is the table's D call and was not checked against the DNA. TRBV21-1 has pseudogene status. The CDR3 has 16 residues.

The rearrangement uses TRBV19 and TRBJ1-2; no reliable D call. V gave up 1 base and J gave up 4 bases, with 4 bases separating them. Germline CDR1 LNHDA, CDR2 SQIVND (reference sequence). The CDR3 runs to 12 residues. CDR3 sequence reads: CASSIAFYGYTF. The CDR3 DNA reads TGTGCCAGTAGTATAGCATTCTATGGCTACACCTTC.